This T cell receptor (beta chain) was documented in a study of T cells in Graves' hyperthyroidism and ophthalmopathy. Researchers amplified the TCR beta CDR3 regions from RNA transcripts. The HTBI primer set was used in a first-round RT-PCR of the TCR CDR3. TCRdb independently ran MiXCR on the multiplex PCR reads; one entry per CDR3 protein. The table includes 500,000 or so distinct CDR3 sequences, roughly 17% detected once. Material for sequencing was blood. The clonotype was recovered from a woman aged 18-29 years with Graves' ophthalmopathy.

The CDR3 region is CASSLGQGHSPLHF. CDR3 nucleotide sequence: TGCGCCAGCAGCCTAGGACAGGGCCATTCACCCCTCCACTTT. The rearrangement uses TRBV5-1 and TRBJ1-6; 8 bases are shared with TRBD1. This CDR3 has 14 residues. Looked up from germline, CDR1 is SGHRS and CDR2 is YFSETQ. V trimming: 4 bases; J trimming: 8 bases; junction bases outside the gene matches: 5.